This T cell receptor (beta chain) was observed in a study of T cell repertoires in cytomegalovirus infection (dated by TCRdb to about 2019). Study-wide context: Alongside well-studied HLA-B-restricted epitopes, the peptide stimulations were aimed at recently identified HLA-C-restricted CMV epitopes, whose presentation resists viral immunomodulation. The HLA type of each donor mattered for the analysis, because public TCR beta signatures pointed to carriage of CMV infection along with the matching HLA type. The research as a whole found: The ex vivo response was dominated by HLA-C-restricted CMV-specific TCR beta clonotypes, which also provided the single most frequent clonotype in two of eight donors. In both this cohort and an independent approximately 400-donor cohort, the cumulative frequency of public TCR beta family members distinguished carriers of CMV infection plus the relevant HLA type.

There are 18 amino acids in the CDR3, from cysteine to phenylalanine inclusive. Just CDR3 DNA is preserved here, 54 bases in frame from base 1. Based on the germline V gene, the CDR1 and CDR2 sequences are MNHEY and SVGEGT. Unmatched junction bases come to 15, with V trimmed by 4 bases and J by 7 bases. What this sample's treatment or condition label stands for: in vitro stimulation with specific CMV peptide epitopes to enrich CMV-specific T cells. For sequencing, an Illumina HiSeq 1500 was employed. The public sequencing data were trimmed at Q25 with fastp and processed into clonotypes with MiXCR by TCRdb, which kept only in-frame beta chains. Every CDR3 protein is listed once, alongside the most common genes and DNA of its rows. Counted in this sample were about 110,000 distinct CDR3 sequences; around 40% of them appeared once. The ten most abundant clones make up just under 75% of the sample. This clonotype was counted only a few times. The specificity of this receptor is unknown. No base-level quality is on record; no much larger clone is a single base apart.

The sample here was CD8+ T cells from cultured PBMCs, taken from culture after CMV antigen stimulation. This TCR derives from a human donor in good health (CMV status not recorded). Some clones in this sample may be carry-over from other donors' samples. The rearrangement combines TRBV6-2 or TRBV6-3 with TRBJ2-1, with 11 junctional bases fitting TRBD2. The CDR3 protein: CASSLTTSGGLRRNEQFF. In nucleotides, the sequence is TGTGCCAGCAGTTTGACAACTAGCGGGGGCCTCCGACGGAATGAGCAGTTCTTC.